This T cell receptor beta chain was observed in a study of Graves' ophthalmopathy and Graves' hyperthyroidism. V lost 7 bases and J lost 0, with 13 bases in between. This CDR3 contains 14 residues. Per germline, CDR1 SNHLY and CDR2 FYNNEI. RNA transcripts were the template, and TCR beta CDR3 regions were amplified from them. Second-round multiplex PCR followed a first-round RT-PCR using HTBI primers. TCRdb ran MiXCR on the multiplex PCR reads and lists one entry per CDR3 protein. The sample has fewer than 650,000 distinct CDR3 sequences; about 20% are singletons. The sample taken for sequencing was peripheral blood. This TCR came from a woman in her late teens or twenties with stable Graves' hyperthyroidism. Some clones in this sample may be carry-over from other donors' samples. This chain connects TRBV2 to TRBJ2-7; the D gene could be TRBD1 or TRBD2 (5 bases each). The CDR3 sequence: CASIPGRASYEQYF. The CDR3 bases are TGTGCCAGCATACCGGGACGCGCCTCCTACGAGCAGTACTTC.